The rows below give T cell receptor beta chains drawn from one sample of a study of blood T cell repertoires in COVID-19. Using immunoSEQ multiplex PCR, the repertoire was profiled, and TCRdb retains in-frame clones only, with some absent. The profile covers some 250,000 clones, with roughly 79% appearing a single time and about 15% taken by the ten largest. Sequenced: PBMCs or T cells enriched from blood (not recorded which). These TCRs come from a man aged 40-49 years who had recovered from COVID-19. CDR3s include the opening cysteine and the closing phenylalanine or tryptophan. D genes are given only for firm matches. Size tells how often a clone was seen (once, few, many) or the class of an expanded clone, and some rows leave it out.

j_call: TRBJ2-1; d_call: NA; v_call: TRBV28; clone_size: NA; cdr3_aa: CASSLGGAGDEQFF; cdr3_nt: TGTGCCAGCAGTTTAGGGGGCGCAGGGGATGAGCAGTTCTTC
j_call: TRBJ2-1; d_call: NA; v_call: TRBV4-2; clone_size: NA; cdr3_aa: CASSLQHAGEGEVEQFF; cdr3_nt: TGTGCCAGCAGCCTACAACATGCGGGAGAGGGGGAGGTTGAGCAGTTCTTC
j_call: TRBJ1-1; d_call: TRBD1; v_call: TRBV6-5; clone_size: NA; cdr3_aa: CASIDRGTLNTEAFF; cdr3_nt: TGTGCCAGCATAGACAGGGGGACTTTGAACACTGAAGCTTTCTTT
j_call: TRBJ2-3; d_call: TRBD2; v_call: TRBV15; clone_size: NA; cdr3_aa: CATSRPGLAGTDTQYF; cdr3_nt: TGTGCCACCAGCAGACCGGGACTAGCGGGCACAGATACGCAGTATTTT
j_call: TRBJ1-4; d_call: NA; v_call: TRBV28; clone_size: few; cdr3_aa: CASSPQGGWGEKLFF; cdr3_nt: TGTGCCAGCAGCCCCCAGGGAGGTTGGGGCGAAAAACTGTTTTTT
j_call: TRBJ2-7; d_call: TRBD1; v_call: TRBV9; clone_size: NA; cdr3_aa: CASSQSGQVANEQYF; cdr3_nt: TGTGCCAGCAGCCAATCAGGACAGGTCGCCAACGAGCAGTACTTC
j_call: TRBJ1-5; d_call: NA; v_call: TRBV20-1; clone_size: NA; cdr3_aa: CSASGGQPQHF; cdr3_nt: TGCAGTGCTAGTGGCGGGCAGCCCCAGCATTTT
j_call: TRBJ2-2; d_call: TRBD1; v_call: TRBV11-2; clone_size: NA; cdr3_aa: CASSLRQGETGELFF; cdr3_nt: TGTGCCAGCAGCTTACGACAGGGGGAAACCGGGGAGCTGTTTTTT
j_call: TRBJ2-7; d_call: TRBD2; v_call: TRBV18; clone_size: NA; cdr3_aa: CASSPPGLAYEQYF; cdr3_nt: TGTGCCAGCTCACCGCCGGGACTAGCCTACGAGCAGTACTTC
j_call: TRBJ1-1; d_call: NA; v_call: TRBV5-5; clone_size: NA; cdr3_aa: CASSLYFGQGWRDAFF; cdr3_nt: TGTGCCAGCAGCTTGTACTTTGGGCAGGGATGGAGGGATGCTTTCTTT
j_call: TRBJ1-4; d_call: NA; v_call: TRBV3-1/TRBV3-2; clone_size: once; cdr3_aa: CASSQDPDRLGGLFF; cdr3_nt: TGTGCCAGCAGCCAAGATCCGGATCGCCTGGGGGGACTGTTTTTT
j_call: TRBJ2-3; d_call: NA; v_call: TRBV6-6; clone_size: NA; cdr3_aa: CASSQQGPSSYTDTQYF; cdr3_nt: TGTGCCAGCAGTCAACAGGGACCCTCCAGCTACACAGATACGCAGTATTTT
j_call: TRBJ2-2; d_call: TRBD1; v_call: TRBV28; clone_size: once; cdr3_aa: CASSLSLHKDRAGVRELFF; cdr3_nt: TGTGCCAGCAGTTTAAGTTTGCATAAGGACAGGGCTGGGGTCAGGGAGCTGTTTTTT
j_call: TRBJ2-5; d_call: TRBD1; v_call: TRBV13; clone_size: NA; cdr3_aa: CASSPRQGSETQYF; cdr3_nt: TGTGCCAGCAGCCCACGACAGGGCAGTGAGACCCAGTACTTC
j_call: TRBJ2-7; d_call: TRBD1; v_call: TRBV28; clone_size: NA; cdr3_aa: CASRRGTGSYEQYF; cdr3_nt: TGTGCCAGCAGAAGGGGGACAGGGTCCTACGAGCAGTACTTC
j_call: TRBJ1-1; d_call: NA; v_call: TRBV5-1; clone_size: NA; cdr3_aa: CASSLDTGTEAFF; cdr3_nt: TGCGCCAGCAGCTTGGATACTGGCACTGAAGCTTTCTTT
j_call: TRBJ2-3; d_call: TRBD2; v_call: TRBV5-4; clone_size: few; cdr3_aa: CASSPGLAVGDTQYF; cdr3_nt: TGTGCCAGCAGCCCGGGACTAGCGGTGGGAGATACGCAGTATTTT
j_call: TRBJ1-2; d_call: NA; v_call: TRBV5-4; clone_size: NA; cdr3_aa: CASSGTGLRGYTF; cdr3_nt: TGTGCCAGCAGCGGTACAGGGCTTAGAGGCTACACCTTC
j_call: TRBJ2-7; d_call: NA; v_call: TRBV4-1; clone_size: NA; cdr3_aa: CASSYRVDYEQYF; cdr3_nt: TGCGCCAGCAGCTACAGGGTTGATTACGAGCAGTACTTC
j_call: TRBJ2-5; d_call: TRBD2; v_call: TRBV13; clone_size: NA; cdr3_aa: CASSLKASGGPYQETQYF; cdr3_nt: TGTGCCAGCAGCTTAAAGGCTAGCGGGGGCCCTTACCAAGAGACCCAGTACTTC
j_call: TRBJ1-1; d_call: NA; v_call: TRBV5-4; clone_size: NA; cdr3_aa: CASSLPGADTEAFF; cdr3_nt: TGTGCCAGCAGCTTACCAGGGGCGGACACTGAAGCTTTCTTT
j_call: TRBJ2-2; d_call: NA; v_call: TRBV28; clone_size: NA; cdr3_aa: CASSYVSPGIDTGELFF; cdr3_nt: TGTGCCAGCAGTTATGTCAGCCCCGGGATCGACACCGGGGAGCTGTTTTTT
j_call: TRBJ2-1; d_call: NA; v_call: TRBV14; clone_size: few; cdr3_aa: CASSQGRQVKNEQFF; cdr3_nt: TGTGCCAGCAGCCAAGGAAGACAGGTGAAAAATGAGCAGTTCTTC
j_call: TRBJ1-3; d_call: NA; v_call: TRBV3-1/TRBV3-2; clone_size: NA; cdr3_aa: CASSQEGRRIGNTIYF; cdr3_nt: TGTGCCAGCAGCCAAGAGGGGCGCAGAATTGGAAACACCATATATTTT
j_call: TRBJ2-5; d_call: NA; v_call: TRBV5-1; clone_size: NA; cdr3_aa: CASSLLAPLGQETQYF; cdr3_nt: TGCGCCAGCAGCTTGCTAGCCCCCCTGGGACAAGAGACCCAGTACTTC
j_call: TRBJ1-2; d_call: TRBD1; v_call: TRBV3-1/TRBV3-2; clone_size: NA; cdr3_aa: CASSQKSGQGYSTF; cdr3_nt: TGTGCCAGCAGCCAAAAGTCGGGACAGGGATATAGCACCTTC